The source of this T cell receptor (beta chain) is a study of cytotoxic CD8 clonotypes in ibrutinib-treated CLL. As for the study in general: Investigators collected response samples after a median approximately eleven months of treatment, range 6 to 36.

The CDR3 contains 12 residues. Germline-derived CDR1 and CDR2 are GTSNPN and SVGIG (reference sequence). Trimming took off 3 bases at V and 5 bases at J, with 11 bases between the two ends. Some clones are missing from TCRdb's copy, which holds only in-frame ones; the method was immunoSEQ multiplex PCR. Counted here are approximately 70,000 clones, about nine tenths occurring once; the ten biggest clones make up 3.1%. This TCR came from a human donor with chronic lymphocytic leukemia. The sample was PBMCs, taken after 12 months of ibrutinib treatment. The genes are TRBV30 and TRBJ2-7; the D gene could be TRBD1 or TRBD2 (5 bases each). CDR3 coding DNA: TGTGCCTGGAGCGGGGCGAATCACGAGCAGTACTTC. This translates into CAWSGANHEQYF.